The 28 T cell receptor beta chains listed next were all sequenced from one sample in a study of shared clonotypes between healthy human individuals. CD45RO-negative, CCR7-positively selected cells formed the naive CD8 fraction, excluding terminally differentiated effector memory CD45RA+ cells. TCRdb's copy holds only in-frame clones and misses some; the assay was immunoSEQ multiplex PCR. The sample comprises over 800,000 clones, over 90% of which are singletons, and 24% rests with the top ten. Sequencing was performed on naive CD8+ T cells sorted from blood. The receptors were gathered from a man in his thirties or forties in good health.

The chain has TRBV6-1 and TRBJ1-5; TRBD1 matches 7 bases. The germline CDR1 and CDR2 sequences are MNHNS and SASEGT. The V and J ends lost 1 base and 2 bases, in that order; junction bases with no gene match: 2. The CDR3 totals 15 residues. CDR3 region: CASSEEDRRNQPQHF. Here the CDR3 DNA reads TGTGCCAGCAGTGAAGAGGACAGGCGCAATCAGCCCCAGCATTTT.

This rearrangement joins TRBV5-5 to TRBJ1-1; no clear D. The CDR3 totals 13 residues. CDR1 is SGHKS and CDR2 is YYEKEE in the germline V gene (reference sequence). The V end was cut by 4 bases, the J end by 4 bases, with 11 bases between. The CDR3 sequence: CASSLSKGTEAFF. In DNA form, the CDR3 reads TGTGCCAGCAGCCTATCGAAGGGCACTGAAGCTTTCTTT.

The rearrangement uses TRBV6-5 and TRBJ1-2; perhaps TRBD1 as D (5 bases). The V and J ends lost 2 bases and 5 bases respectively, with 9 bases between them. CDR1 MNHEY and CDR2 SVGAGI come from the germline V gene. CDR3 length equals 13 residues. CDR3 residues: CASSYGGGYGYTF. The CDR3 DNA is TGTGCCAGCAGTTACGGGGGGGGATATGGCTACACCTTC.

The chain has TRBV5-6 and TRBJ2-7, with D perhaps assigned TRBD1 or TRBD2 (5 bases each). This CDR3 comprises 13 residues. V gave up 7 bases and J gave up 6 bases, with 17 bases separating them. Germline V gene sequence: CDR1 SGHDT, CDR2 YYEEEE. The CDR3 loop reads CASGAGQGVEQYF. As DNA, the CDR3 is TGTGCCAGCGGGGCAGGGCAGGGAGTCGAGCAGTACTTC.

The V and J genes are TRBV2 and TRBJ1-1; D is unresolved. Germline V lookup: CDR1 SNHLY, CDR2 FYNNEI. The CDR3 covers 11 residues. V was pared by 4 bases and J by 8 bases, with 8 bases between. CDR3 nucleotide sequence: TGTGCCAGCAGTGGTCGGAAGGAAGCTTTCTTT. It yields the protein CASSGRKEAFF. Combining the CDR3 with reference TRBV2 and TRBJ1-1 gives the whole variable domain EPEVTQTPSHQVTQMGQEVILRCVPISNHLYFYWYRQILGQKVEFLVSFYNNEISEKSEIFDDQFSVERPDGSNFTLKIRSTKLEDSAMYFCASSGRKEAFFGQGTRLTVV.

This clone was counted a single time. This chain links TRBV7-2 with TRBJ2-7; D possibly uses TRBD1 or TRBD2 (5 bases each). Germline V CDR1 and CDR2: SGHTA, FQGNSA. The CDR3 has 14 amino acids. V was shortened by 3 bases and J by 2 bases, with 11 bases between the two germline ends. This chain's CDR3 is CASSFTGPAYEQYF. CDR3 bases: TGTGCCAGCAGCTTTACGGGACCAGCCTACGAGCAGTACTTC.

With regard to this clone: Distinct nucleotide sequences in the sample also encode this CDR3. The rearrangement links TRBV7-9 to TRBJ1-5, with 8 bases lining up with TRBD1. Germline CDR1 and CDR2: SEHNR and FQNEAQ (reference sequence). The CDR3 covers 14 residues. V shed 1 base and J 5 bases; nucleotides not matched to a gene: 1. The DNA for the CDR3 is TGTGCCAGCAGCTTAGGACAGGGGTATCAGCCCCAGCATTTT. It encodes CASSLGQGYQPQHF.

The genes are TRBV27 and TRBJ2-7, with 9 bases that match TRBD1. This CDR3 is built from 16 residues. The J segment lost 2 bases and the V segment lost 2 bases, leaving 7 bases of the junction unmatched. In germline, CDR1 is MNHEY, CDR2 SMNVEV (reference sequence). CDR3 in DNA: TGTGCCAGCAGTTTAGAGCATGGGGACAGGGCCTACGAGCAGTACTTC. Its translation is CASSLEHGDRAYEQYF.

This chain connects TRBV11-2 to TRBJ2-1; perhaps TRBD1 as D (6 bases). The germline V gene encodes CDR1 SGHAT and CDR2 FQNNGV. CDR3 size: 16 residues. The ends were cut back, 4 bases at V and 9 bases at J, with 22 bases in the middle. This CDR3 reads CASSSPQGSGIGEQFF. The CDR3 coding sequence is TGTGCCAGCAGCTCACCACAGGGATCTGGGATTGGTGAGCAGTTCTTC.

V is TRBV6-6 and J is TRBJ2-4; possibly TRBD1 for D (6 bases). Per germline, CDR1 MNHNY and CDR2 SVGAGI (reference sequence). The CDR3 is made up of 15 amino acids. Trimming removed 5 bases at V and 3 bases at J, with 14 bases between. The CDR3 loop is CASSPLQGSKNIQYF. The CDR3 nucleotides are TGTGCCAGCAGTCCCTTACAGGGAAGCAAAAACATTCAGTACTTC.

The chain has TRBV5-6 and TRBJ2-1; perhaps TRBD2 as D (6 bases). Germline values: CDR1 SGHDT, CDR2 YYEEEE. The CDR3 sequence is 14 residues long. V was shortened by 4 bases and J by 2 bases, with 10 bases between the two germline ends. The CDR3 nucleotides are TGTGCCAGCAGCGCTAGCGAAACCTACAATGAGCAGTTCTTC. This codes for CASSASETYNEQFF.

This rearrangement joins TRBV19 to TRBJ1-5; 9 positions agree with TRBD1. Looked up from germline, CDR1 is LNHDA and CDR2 is SQIVND (reference sequence). The J segment lost 3 bases and the V segment lost 5 bases, leaving 8 bases of the junction unmatched. This CDR3 spans 16 amino acids. CDR3 loop: CASSPWTGAINQPQHF. CDR3 bases: TGTGCCAGTAGTCCCTGGACAGGGGCGATCAATCAGCCCCAGCATTTT.

The DNA of the CDR3 is TGTGCCAGCAGCCGGGAATGGAAAGGGTACACCGGGGAGCTGTTTTTT. This translates into CASSREWKGYTGELFF. The rearrangement uses TRBV4-2 and TRBJ2-2; no firm D call. V shed 4 bases and J shed 3 bases, with 15 bases lying between them. Germline V gene lookup returns CDR1 LGHNA and CDR2 YNFKEQ. CDR3 size: 16 residues.

This clone appeared a single time. V is TRBV4-1 and J is TRBJ2-2; the D gene is possibly TRBD1 (6 bases). The V gene lost 6 bases and the J gene lost 4 bases, with 9 bases spanning the gap. The CDR3 runs 13 residues. CDR1 is MGHRA, CDR2 YSYEKL, per germline. The CDR3 coding sequence is TGCGCCAGCAGTCTCAGGGGCACCGGGGAGCTGTTTTTT. Translating gives CASSLRGTGELFF.

The chain joins TRBV6-4 to TRBJ1-1, with 7 positions matching TRBD1. The CDR3 covers 13 residues. Per the germline V gene, CDR1 is MRHNA and CDR2 is SNTAGT. V shed 2 bases and J 11 bases; nucleotides not matched to a gene: 8. This CDR3 reads CASSDTAGGNAFF. The CDR3 DNA reads as TGTGCCAGCAGTGACACCGCAGGGGGGAACGCTTTCTTT.

This chain uses TRBV4-3 with TRBJ2-1; D gene uncertain. This CDR3 spans 18 amino acids. In germline, CDR1 is LGHNA, CDR2 YSLEER. Trimming cost V 0 bases and J 0 bases, with 15 bases left between them. CDR3 coding DNA: TGCGCCAGCAGCCAAGACAGCGCCCCGGTCAGCTCCTACAATGAGCAGTTCTTC. Protein: CASSQDSAPVSSYNEQFF.

The rearrangement uses TRBV10-3 and TRBJ2-1; a weak D match, TRBD2 (6 bases). V was pared by 2 bases and J by 0 bases, with 14 bases between. The CDR3 is 17 residues long. The germline gives CDR1 ENHRY, CDR2 SYGVKD. Written as DNA, the CDR3 is TGTGCCATCAGTGAGCCCGGCGGCGGGGACTCCTACAATGAGCAGTTCTTC. Translation gives CAISEPGGGDSYNEQFF.

J is TRBJ2-3 and V is TRBV25-1; D unresolved. The germline V gene encodes CDR1 MGHDK and CDR2 SYGVNS. V lost 3 bases, J lost 1 base, and 11 bases lay in between. CDR3 length: 15 amino acids. In DNA, the CDR3 is TGTGCCAGCAGTGATCCAGCCCTGCGCACAGATACGCAGTATTTT. Translating gives CASSDPALRTDTQYF.

The genes are TRBV29-1 and TRBJ2-1; D uncertain. V lost 1 base, J lost 5 bases, and 12 bases lay in between. Germline CDR1 is SQVTM and CDR2 is ANQGSEA. This CDR3 has 14 residues. The CDR3 DNA reads TGCAGCGTTGAAGCGCAATTACCCGACAATGAGCAGTTCTTC. This sequence encodes CSVEAQLPDNEQFF.

The gene calls are TRBV11-3 and TRBJ2-5, with 7 bases aligning to TRBD2. V shed 1 base, J shed 1 base, and the junction held 6 bases outside the gene matches. The CDR3 has 16 amino acids. Looked up from germline, CDR1 is SGHNT and CDR2 is YENEEA. In DNA, the CDR3 is TGTGCCAGCAGCTTAGGTCCGGGAGGCATCCAAGAGACCCAGTACTTC. It is translated as CASSLGPGGIQETQYF.

The V and J genes are TRBV7-3 and TRBJ1-1; possible D gene TRBD1, 5 bases. V was shortened by 1 base and J by 0 bases, with 9 bases between the two germline ends. The CDR3 sequence is 15 residues long. Germline values: CDR1 SGHTA, CDR2 FQGTGA. The CDR3 DNA sequence: TGTGCCAGCAGCTTAATTAGACAGATGAACACTGAAGCTTTCTTT. This gives the protein CASSLIRQMNTEAFF.

The rearrangement uses TRBV4-1 and TRBJ2-3; the match to TRBD2 covers 7 bases. With 0 bases clipped from V and 2 bases from J, the junction kept 8 bases outside the gene matches. The germline V gene has CDR1 MGHRA and CDR2 YSYEKL. The CDR3 runs 17 residues. CDR3 sequence: CASSQESRGLITDTQYF. In DNA form, the CDR3 reads TGCGCCAGCAGCCAAGAAAGTCGGGGACTAATCACAGATACGCAGTATTTT.

The chain employs TRBV4-1 and TRBJ2-1; 10 positions match TRBD2. The CDR3 runs to 17 residues. The V and J ends lost 1 base and 8 bases, in that order; junction bases with no gene match: 11. Germline assignment: CDR1 MGHRA and CDR2 YSYEKL. In DNA form, the CDR3 reads TGCGCCAGCAGCCAAGTTCTAGATCTAGCGGGAGTGCATGAGCAGTTCTTC. Translation: CASSQVLDLAGVHEQFF.

The V and J genes are TRBV19 and TRBJ2-7; D uncertain. The V end lost 2 bases, the J end lost 5 bases, and 16 bases lay between the germline ends. The CDR3 extends over 15 amino acids. In germline, CDR1 is LNHDA, CDR2 SQIVND (reference sequence). CDR3 residues: CASSISAEAFHEQYF. The CDR3 bases are TGTGCCAGTAGTATATCTGCCGAGGCGTTCCACGAGCAGTACTTC.

The rearrangement uses TRBV27 and TRBJ2-1; possibly TRBD1 for D (5 bases). Germline assignment: CDR1 MNHEY and CDR2 SMNVEV (reference sequence). This CDR3 has 12 amino acids. Trimming pared 8 bases from V and 7 bases from J, leaving 12 bases between. CDR3 in amino acids: CASQGMPNEQFF. The CDR3 nucleotides read TGTGCCAGCCAGGGTATGCCAAATGAGCAGTTCTTC.

This clone was seen only a few times. Different DNA sequences within this sample yield the same CDR3. The rearrangement uses TRBV7-9 and TRBJ2-7; D may correspond to TRBD1 or TRBD2 (5 bases each). Germline assignment: CDR1 SEHNR and CDR2 FQNEAQ (reference sequence). This CDR3 is built from 14 residues. Trimming left V 4 bases short and J 0 bases short, with 10 bases between. CDR3 nucleotides: TGTGCCAGCAGCTACTCAGGGAGCTCCTACGAGCAGTACTTC. Translating gives CASSYSGSSYEQYF.

The chain employs TRBV30 and TRBJ2-5, with 8 bases that match TRBD2. The CDR3 has 13 amino acids. The V and J ends lost 4 bases and 4 bases, in that order; junction bases with no gene match: 5. Germline lookup yields CDR1 GTSNPN and CDR2 SVGIG (reference sequence). CDR3 region: CAWTILAGETQYF. The CDR3, as DNA: TGTGCCTGGACAATCCTAGCGGGAGAGACCCAGTACTTC.

The chain has TRBV6-5 and TRBJ2-4, with D uncertain. The CDR3 runs 13 residues. Trimming cost V 6 bases and J 4 bases, with 10 bases left between them. CDR1 and CDR2 (germline): MNHEY, SVGAGI. The CDR3 region is CASSLGVKNIQYF. For the CDR3, the DNA is TGTGCCAGCAGCCTTGGAGTTAAAAACATTCAGTACTTC.